One sample yielded the 5 T cell receptor beta chains listed below, sequenced in a study of blood T cell repertoires in COVID-19. The data were produced by immunoSEQ multiplex PCR, yet TCRdb's version contains in-frame clones alone and is incomplete. The sample lists about 120,000 clones; about 74% were seen once. Sequenced: peripheral blood. All receptors derive from a human donor in a cohort sampled during active COVID-19.

The gene calls are TRBV9 and TRBJ2-7, with D tentatively TRBD2 (5 bases). The germline gives CDR1 SGDLS, CDR2 YYNGEE. Trimming left V 3 bases short and J 2 bases short, with 12 bases between. This CDR3 has 14 amino acids. CDR3 loop: CASSAPDGAYEQYF. In DNA form, the CDR3 reads TGTGCCAGCAGCGCTCCTGACGGGGCCTACGAGCAGTACTTC.

The table lists this clone with a count of one. At the DNA level, this CDR3 is encoded by other sequences in the same sample as well. The V call is TRBV5-1, the J call TRBJ1-5; D possibly corresponds to TRBD1 (5 bases). The CDR3 is made up of 14 amino acids. Germline CDR1 reads SGHRS; CDR2 reads YFSETQ. Trimming cost V 0 bases and J 4 bases, with 8 bases left between them. This CDR3 is CASSLGGSNQPQHF. CDR3 nucleotide sequence: TGCGCCAGCAGCTTGGGGGGCTCTAATCAGCCCCAGCATTTT.

The chain links TRBV19 to TRBJ1-2, with 8 bases identical to TRBD1. The V segment lost 6 bases and the J segment 8 bases; nucleotides outside the gene matches: 8. The germline V gene encodes CDR1 LNHDA and CDR2 SQIVND (reference sequence). This CDR3 has 13 residues. CDR3 in DNA: TGTGCCAGTAGCGCCGGGACAGGAATCGGCTACACCTTC. Its translation: CASSAGTGIGYTF.

The genes are TRBV10-2 and TRBJ1-2; 7 bases fit TRBD1. This CDR3 is built from 12 residues. Losses at the gene ends were 8 bases for V and 8 bases for J; bases not matched to a gene: 8. CDR1 WSHSY and CDR2 SAAADI come from the germline V gene. The CDR3 loop is CASADREEGYTF. CDR3 DNA sequence: TGCGCCAGCGCAGACAGGGAGGAAGGCTACACCTTC.

V is TRBV11-3 and J is TRBJ1-6; the D is unclear. V lost 3 bases and J 5 bases, leaving 23 bases between the germline ends. The length of the CDR3 is 19 residues. Germline V gives CDR1 SGHNT, CDR2 YENEEA. The DNA for the CDR3 is TGTGCCAGCAGCTTCACGCCCGGTGATCAGGATCTGGATAATTCACCCCTCCACTTT. This gives the protein CASSFTPGDQDLDNSPLHF.